This passage covers 2 T cell receptor beta chains from one sample sequenced in a study of yellow fever vaccine responses in identical twins. TCRdb reprocessed the RT-PCR reads via MiXCR and lists one record per CDR3 protein. The profile covers roughly 17,000 distinct CDR3 sequences, with under 75% appearing a single time and less than 3% taken by the ten largest. This material consisted of T cells from blood (PBMCs), unsorted or a sorted subset (not recorded which), taken before or after yellow fever vaccination (not recorded which). Every receptor here comes from a woman between 18 and 30 years old who received the yellow fever vaccine.

The sample holds a few counts of this clonotype. The chain carries TRBV29-1 and TRBJ1-1; D gene ambiguous. CDR1 is SQVTM, CDR2 ANQGSEA, per germline. The V end lost 7 bases, the J end lost 12 bases, and 15 bases lay between the germline ends. CDR3 size: 10 residues. This chain's CDR3 is CSGGLHPSFF. The CDR3 DNA follows: TGCAGCGGTGGACTCCACCCCTCTTTCTTT. Full variable domain (rest looked up from reference TRBV29-1 and TRBJ1-1): SAVISQKPSRDICQRGTSLTIQCQVDSQVTMMFWYRQQPGQSLTLIATANQGSEATYESGFVIDKFPISRPNLTFSTLTVSNMSPEDSSIYLCSGGLHPSFFGQGTRLTVV.

This chain connects TRBV19 to TRBJ2-3; D remains unclear. The CDR3 sequence is 12 residues long. The germline V gene encodes CDR1 LNHDA and CDR2 SQIVND (reference sequence). V was cut by 3 bases and J by 6 bases, with 7 bases left in between. The CDR3 sequence is CASSIPLDTQYF. The DNA of the CDR3 is TGTGCCAGTAGTATCCCTTTGGATACGCAGTATTTT.